These 6 T cell receptor beta chains were sequenced from one sample in a study of OX40 agonist ivuxolimab in advanced cancers. Generated by immunoSEQ multiplex PCR, the TCRdb table keeps only in-frame clones and is missing some. The data hold roughly 140,000 clones, with around 94% observed a single time. Sequenced here: CD4+ or CD8+ T cells sorted from blood, sampled in a trial of the OX40 agonist ivuxolimab. Receptors originate from an adult with an advanced solid tumor such as melanoma, head and neck, liver or kidney cancer.

This rearrangement joins TRBV5-1 to TRBJ1-2, with 9 bases fitting TRBD1. The germline gives CDR1 SGHRS, CDR2 YFSETQ. V gave up 4 bases and J gave up 4 bases; unmatched junction bases: 5. The CDR3 contains 14 residues. The CDR3 reads CASSLQTGGYGYTF. CDR3 nucleotides: TGCGCCAGCAGCCTCCAGACAGGGGGCTATGGCTACACCTTC.

This clone was found once. This chain joins TRBV11-2 and TRBJ2-1; D is possibly TRBD2 (6 bases). Trimming took off 0 bases at V and 6 bases at J, with 12 bases between the two ends. CDR1 and CDR2 from the germline V gene are SGHAT and FQNNGV. The CDR3 runs to 15 residues. CDR3: CASSLEAGRGNEQFF. The CDR3, as DNA: TGTGCCAGCAGCTTAGAGGCGGGACGAGGCAATGAGCAGTTCTTC. The whole variable domain, remainder taken from reference TRBV11-2 and TRBJ2-1, is EAGVAQSPRYKIIEKRQSVAFWCNPISGHATLYWYQQILGQGPKLLIQFQNNGVVDDSQLPKDRFSAERLKGVDSTLKIQPAKLEDSAVYLCASSLEAGRGNEQFFGPGTRLTVL.

V usage is TRBV19 and J usage is TRBJ2-4, with D unclear. Germline-derived CDR1 and CDR2 are LNHDA and SQIVND (reference sequence). The CDR3 extends over 16 amino acids. V was trimmed by 3 bases and J by 0 bases, leaving 12 bases between them. The CDR3 region is CASSMEARRAKNIQYF. CDR3 nucleotides: TGTGCCAGTAGTATGGAAGCCCGCCGAGCCAAAAACATTCAGTACTTC.

This clone has a single count. The chain joins TRBV5-4 to TRBJ1-2; possibly TRBD1 for D (5 bases). Germline V gene sequence: CDR1 SGHNT, CDR2 YYREEE (reference sequence). V was cut by 9 bases and J by 4 bases, with 19 bases left in between. The CDR3 has 14 residues. In DNA, the CDR3 is TGTGCCACCCTCTCCCGGGGGGGAGGCTATGGCTACACCTTC. Translating gives CATLSRGGGYGYTF.

The J gene is TRBJ2-5, the V gene TRBV19; weak D call: TRBD1 (5 bases). V gave up 3 bases and J gave up 2 bases, with 16 bases separating them. In germline, CDR1 is LNHDA, CDR2 SQIVND (reference sequence). This CDR3 comprises 16 residues. CDR3 nucleotides: TGTGCCAGTAGTATGCTGGCAGGGTTCGGGCAAGAGACCCAGTACTTC. Its translation is CASSMLAGFGQETQYF.

This clone has only one observation. The J gene is TRBJ1-1, the V gene TRBV5-4; 12 bases align to TRBD1. V was pared by 4 bases and J by 3 bases, with 7 bases of the junction left unmatched. There are 16 residues in the CDR3. Germline V gene sequence: CDR1 SGHNT, CDR2 YYREEE (reference sequence). The CDR3 protein is CASSVGTGGADTEAFF. CDR3 nucleotides: TGTGCCAGCAGCGTGGGGACAGGGGGCGCGGACACTGAAGCTTTCTTT.